The clone carrying this T cell receptor beta chain was recorded many times. Its specificity is not known. The source of the sample is a study of T-cell reconstitution after alpha-beta-depleted transplantation in children. General study findings and limits: After transplant, at about two months, alpha-beta T cells were reportedly derived from several hundred expanded graft clones. Newly made T cells mostly supplied T-cell counts and diversity one year after transplant. Some patients owed their high day-60 TCRbeta diversity to surviving recipient T cells and thymic progenitors.

Unique molecular identifiers were used in preparing the TCRbeta library. TCRdb reprocessed the PCR reads via MiXCR and lists one record per CDR3 protein. The table includes 600,000 to 700,000 distinct CDR3 sequences, about an eighth detected once. The receptor comes from a girl aged 2-10 years with congenital amegakaryocytic thrombocytopenia, due to receive a stem cell transplant. Specimen: PBMCs, collected before TCRalphabeta/CD19-depleted stem cell transplant.

In DNA form, the CDR3 reads TGTGCCACGGAGGGCGGGATAAGCACAGATACGCAGTATTTT. This gives the protein CATEGGISTDTQYF. The V call is TRBV10-3, the J call TRBJ2-3, with D possibly being TRBD2 (6 bases). Germline V gene lookup returns CDR1 ENHRY and CDR2 SYGVKD. The CDR3 is 14 amino acids. Trimming took 10 bases from V and 0 from J, leaving 14 bases between them.